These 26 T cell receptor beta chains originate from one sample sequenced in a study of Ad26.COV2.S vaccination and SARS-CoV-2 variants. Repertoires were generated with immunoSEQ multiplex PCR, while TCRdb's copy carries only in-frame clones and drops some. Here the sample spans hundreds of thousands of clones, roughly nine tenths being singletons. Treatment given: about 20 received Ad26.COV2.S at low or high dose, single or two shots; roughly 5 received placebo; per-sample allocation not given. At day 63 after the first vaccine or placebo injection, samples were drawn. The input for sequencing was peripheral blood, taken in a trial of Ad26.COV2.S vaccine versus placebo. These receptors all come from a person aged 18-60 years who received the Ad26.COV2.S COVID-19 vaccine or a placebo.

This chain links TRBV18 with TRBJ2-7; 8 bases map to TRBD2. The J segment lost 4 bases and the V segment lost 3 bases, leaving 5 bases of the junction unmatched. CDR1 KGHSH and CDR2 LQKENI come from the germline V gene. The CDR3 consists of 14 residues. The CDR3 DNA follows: TGTGCCAGCTCACCCGCGGGGGGCCAATACGAGCAGTACTTC. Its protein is CASSPAGGQYEQYF. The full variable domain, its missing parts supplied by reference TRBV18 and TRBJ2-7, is NAGVMQNPRHLVRRRGQEARLRCSPMKGHSHVYWYRQLPEEGLKFMVYLQKENIIDESGMPKERFSAEFPKEGPSILRIQQVVRGDSAAYFCASSPAGGQYEQYFGPGTRLTVT.

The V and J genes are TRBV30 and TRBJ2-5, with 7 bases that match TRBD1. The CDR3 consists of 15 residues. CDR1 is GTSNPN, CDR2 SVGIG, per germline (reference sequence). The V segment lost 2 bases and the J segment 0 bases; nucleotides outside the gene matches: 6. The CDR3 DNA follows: TGTGCCTGGAGTCAGGGACAGACAAACCAAGAGACCCAGTACTTC. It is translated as CAWSQGQTNQETQYF.

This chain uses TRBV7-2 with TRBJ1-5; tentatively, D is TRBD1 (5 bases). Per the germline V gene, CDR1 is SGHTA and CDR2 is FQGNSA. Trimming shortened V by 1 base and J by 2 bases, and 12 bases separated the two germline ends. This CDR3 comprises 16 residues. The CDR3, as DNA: TGTGCCAGCAGCTTAGTAGCCAGGGAAGGCAATCAGCCCCAGCATTTT. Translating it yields CASSLVAREGNQPQHF.

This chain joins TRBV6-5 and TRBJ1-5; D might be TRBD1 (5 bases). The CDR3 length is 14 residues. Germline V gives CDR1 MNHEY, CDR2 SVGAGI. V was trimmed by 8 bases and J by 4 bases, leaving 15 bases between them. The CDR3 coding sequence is TGTGCCAGCTGCCCTTCGGGGCTTAATCAGCCCCAGCATTTT. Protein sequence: CASCPSGLNQPQHF.

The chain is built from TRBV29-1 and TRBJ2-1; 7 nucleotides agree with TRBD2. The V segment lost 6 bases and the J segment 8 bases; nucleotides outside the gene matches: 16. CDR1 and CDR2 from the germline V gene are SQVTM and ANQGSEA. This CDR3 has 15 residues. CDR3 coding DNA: TGCAGCGTGGGACGACGACTAGCCAGTATCGATGAGCAGTTCTTC. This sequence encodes CSVGRRLASIDEQFF.

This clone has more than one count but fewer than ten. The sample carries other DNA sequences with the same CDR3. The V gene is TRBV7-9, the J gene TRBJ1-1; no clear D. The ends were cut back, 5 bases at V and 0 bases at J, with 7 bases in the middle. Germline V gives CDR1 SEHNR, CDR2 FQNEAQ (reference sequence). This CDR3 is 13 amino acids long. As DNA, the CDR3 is TGTGCCAGCAGCCTCGTCGTGAACACTGAAGCTTTCTTT. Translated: CASSLVVNTEAFF.

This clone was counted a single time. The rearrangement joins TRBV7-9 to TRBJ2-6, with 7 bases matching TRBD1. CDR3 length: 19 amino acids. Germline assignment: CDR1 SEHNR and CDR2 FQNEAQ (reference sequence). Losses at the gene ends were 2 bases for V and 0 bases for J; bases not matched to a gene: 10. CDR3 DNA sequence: TGTGCCAGCAGCTTATTATTGGGGACAGCCACCTCTGGGGCCAACGTCCTGACTTTC. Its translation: CASSLLLGTATSGANVLTF.

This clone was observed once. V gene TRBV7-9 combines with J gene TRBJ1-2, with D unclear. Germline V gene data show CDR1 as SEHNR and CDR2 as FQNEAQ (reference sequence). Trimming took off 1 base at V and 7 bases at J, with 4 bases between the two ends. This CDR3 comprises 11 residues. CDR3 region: CASSLGGGYTF. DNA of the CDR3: TGTGCCAGCAGCTTAGGTGGTGGCTACACCTTC.

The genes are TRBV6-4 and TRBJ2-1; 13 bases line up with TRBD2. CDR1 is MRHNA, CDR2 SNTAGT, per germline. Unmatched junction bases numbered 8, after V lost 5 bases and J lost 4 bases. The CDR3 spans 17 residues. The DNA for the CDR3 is TGTGCCAGCAGTCCCGGACTAGCGGGAGATTCTTACAATGAGCAGTTCTTC. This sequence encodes CASSPGLAGDSYNEQFF.

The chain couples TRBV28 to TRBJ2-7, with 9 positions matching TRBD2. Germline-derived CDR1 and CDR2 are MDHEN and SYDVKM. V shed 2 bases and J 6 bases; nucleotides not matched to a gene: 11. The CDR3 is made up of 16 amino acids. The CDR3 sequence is CASSLTPSGMPAEQYF. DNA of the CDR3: TGTGCCAGCAGTTTAACCCCTAGCGGGATGCCGGCCGAGCAGTACTTC.

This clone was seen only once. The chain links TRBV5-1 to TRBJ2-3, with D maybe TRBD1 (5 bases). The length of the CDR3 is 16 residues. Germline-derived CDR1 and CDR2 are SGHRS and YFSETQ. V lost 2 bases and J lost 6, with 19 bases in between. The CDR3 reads CASSFPPGGNRDTQYF. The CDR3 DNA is TGCGCCAGCAGCTTCCCCCCTGGTGGGAACAGGGATACGCAGTATTTT.

Here the CDR3 reads CASSLGGRVFF. CDR3 bases: TGCGCCAGCAGCCTCGGGGGCCGGGTCTTCTTC. This rearrangement joins TRBV5-1 to TRBJ2-1; either TRBD1 or TRBD2 may supply D (6 bases each). Germline V gene data show CDR1 as SGHRS and CDR2 as YFSETQ. The CDR3 spans 11 residues. With 4 bases removed from V and 16 bases from J, the gap between germline ends came to 15 bases.

CDR3 sequence (DNA): TGTGCCAGTACCAGGACCTGGCCGCAGGGTACGCAGTATTTT. Translation gives CASTRTWPQGTQYF. The chain employs TRBV19 and TRBJ2-3; D is perhaps TRBD1 (5 bases). Germline V gene data show CDR1 as LNHDA and CDR2 as SQIVND (reference sequence). V dropped 7 bases and J dropped 8 bases, with 19 bases sitting between them. This CDR3 contains 14 residues.

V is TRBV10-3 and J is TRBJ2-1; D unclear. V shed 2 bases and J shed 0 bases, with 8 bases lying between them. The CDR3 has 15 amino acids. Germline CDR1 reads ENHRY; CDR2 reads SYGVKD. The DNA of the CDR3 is TGTGCCATCAGTGAGGGCCAGCCCTCCTACAATGAGCAGTTCTTC. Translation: CAISEGQPSYNEQFF.

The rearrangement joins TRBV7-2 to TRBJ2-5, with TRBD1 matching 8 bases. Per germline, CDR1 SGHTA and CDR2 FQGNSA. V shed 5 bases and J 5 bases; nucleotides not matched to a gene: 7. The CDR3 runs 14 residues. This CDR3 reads CASSPDRAAETQYF. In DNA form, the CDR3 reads TGTGCCAGCAGCCCGGACAGGGCGGCCGAGACCCAGTACTTC.

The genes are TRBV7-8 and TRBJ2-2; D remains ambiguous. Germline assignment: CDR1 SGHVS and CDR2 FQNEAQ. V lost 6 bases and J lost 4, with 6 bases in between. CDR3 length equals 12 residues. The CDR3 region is CASSRITGELFF. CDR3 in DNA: TGTGCCAGCAGTAGGATCACCGGGGAGCTGTTTTTT. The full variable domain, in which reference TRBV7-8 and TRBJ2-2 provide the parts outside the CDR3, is GAGVSQSPRYKVAKRGQDVALRCDPISGHVSLFWYQQALGQGPEFLTYFQNEAQLDKSGLPSDRFFAERPEGSVSTLKIQRTQQEDSAVYLCASSRITGELFFGEGSRLTVL.

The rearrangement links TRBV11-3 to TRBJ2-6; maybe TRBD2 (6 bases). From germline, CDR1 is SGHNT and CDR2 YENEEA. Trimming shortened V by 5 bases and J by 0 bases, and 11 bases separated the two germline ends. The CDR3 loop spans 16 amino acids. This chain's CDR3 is CASSDSGYSGANVLTF. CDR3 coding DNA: TGTGCCAGCAGCGATAGCGGATACTCTGGGGCCAACGTCCTGACTTTC.

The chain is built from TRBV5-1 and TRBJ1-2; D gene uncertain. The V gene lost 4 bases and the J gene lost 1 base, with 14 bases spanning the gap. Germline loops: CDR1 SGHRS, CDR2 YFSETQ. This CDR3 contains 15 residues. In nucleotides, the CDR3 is TGCGCCAGCAGCCCCGAAGTCGGGCTTAACTATGGCTACACCTTC. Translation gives CASSPEVGLNYGYTF. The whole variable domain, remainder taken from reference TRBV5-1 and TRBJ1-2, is KAGVTQTPRYLIKTRGQQVTLSCSPISGHRSVSWYQQTPGQGLQFLFEYFSETQRNKGNFPGRFSGRQFSNSRSEMNVSTLELGDSALYLCASSPEVGLNYGYTFGSGTRLTVV.

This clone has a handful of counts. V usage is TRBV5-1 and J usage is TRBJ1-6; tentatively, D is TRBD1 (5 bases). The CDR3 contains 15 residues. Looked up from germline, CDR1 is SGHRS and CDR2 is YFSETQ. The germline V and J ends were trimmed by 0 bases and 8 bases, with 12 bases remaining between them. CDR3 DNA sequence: TGCGCCAGCAGCTTGGAAGGGGTAGGGGATTCACCCCTCCACTTT. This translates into CASSLEGVGDSPLHF.

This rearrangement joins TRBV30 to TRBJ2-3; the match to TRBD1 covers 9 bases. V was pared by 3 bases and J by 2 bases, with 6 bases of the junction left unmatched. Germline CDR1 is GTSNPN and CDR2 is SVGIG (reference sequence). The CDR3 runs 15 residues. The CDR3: CAWSGGQGPTDTQYF. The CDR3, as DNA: TGTGCCTGGAGCGGGGGACAGGGCCCCACAGATACGCAGTATTTT. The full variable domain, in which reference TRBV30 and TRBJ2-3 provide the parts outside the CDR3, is SQTIHQWPATLVQPVGSPLSLECTVEGTSNPNLYWYRQAAGRGLQLLFYSVGIGQISSEVPQNLSASRPQDRQFILSSKKLLLSDSGFYLCAWSGGQGPTDTQYFGPGTRLTVL.

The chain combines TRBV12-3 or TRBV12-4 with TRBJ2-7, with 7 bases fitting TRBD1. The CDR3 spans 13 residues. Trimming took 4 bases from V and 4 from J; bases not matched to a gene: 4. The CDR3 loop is CASSSGQPYEQYF. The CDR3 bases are TGTGCCAGCAGTTCGGGACAGCCGTACGAGCAGTACTTC.

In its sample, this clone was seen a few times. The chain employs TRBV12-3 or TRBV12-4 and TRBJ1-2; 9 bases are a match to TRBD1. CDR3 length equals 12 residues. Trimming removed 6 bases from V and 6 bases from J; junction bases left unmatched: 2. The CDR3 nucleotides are TGTGCCAGCAGCAGACAGGGGGATGGCTACACCTTC. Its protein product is CASSRQGDGYTF.

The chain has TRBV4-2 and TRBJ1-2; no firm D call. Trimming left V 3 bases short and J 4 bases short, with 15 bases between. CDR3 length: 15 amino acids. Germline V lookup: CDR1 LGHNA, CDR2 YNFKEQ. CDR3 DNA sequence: TGTGCCAGCAGCCAGGACGTTGGGGTGGGCTATGGCTACACCTTC. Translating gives CASSQDVGVGYGYTF.

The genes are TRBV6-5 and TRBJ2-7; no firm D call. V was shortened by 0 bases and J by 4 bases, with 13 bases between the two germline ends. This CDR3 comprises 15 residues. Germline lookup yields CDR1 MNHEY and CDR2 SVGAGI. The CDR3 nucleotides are TGTGCCAGCAGTTACTCGATGACTGTGGGGTACGAGCAGTACTTC. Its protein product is CASSYSMTVGYEQYF.

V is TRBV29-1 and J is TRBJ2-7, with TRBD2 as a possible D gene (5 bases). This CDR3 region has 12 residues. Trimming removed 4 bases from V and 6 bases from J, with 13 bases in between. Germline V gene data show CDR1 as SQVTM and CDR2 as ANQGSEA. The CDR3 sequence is CSVVDPAGEQYF. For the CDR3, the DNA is TGCAGCGTTGTGGACCCGGCGGGCGAGCAGTACTTC.

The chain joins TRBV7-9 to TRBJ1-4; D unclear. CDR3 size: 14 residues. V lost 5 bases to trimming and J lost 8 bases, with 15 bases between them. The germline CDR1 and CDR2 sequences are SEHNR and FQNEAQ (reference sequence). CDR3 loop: CASSPSEAGEKLFF. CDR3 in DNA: TGTGCCAGCAGCCCAAGTGAGGCCGGGGAAAAACTGTTTTTT.